This T cell receptor (beta chain) was recovered during a study of cytomegalovirus exposure and HLA in healthy donors. Notes on the study in general: Presence/absence analyses supposed approximately even sequencing depth among donors. In a later analysis, TCR beta V- and J-gene trimming showed a link to a missense DCLRE1C variant. Later analysis found that TCR beta chains associated with HLA were more clonally expanded than other, equally common chains. CMV serostatus was the only recorded immune exposure for donors.

Remarks on this clone: Its antigen is undetermined.

PCR involved 60 Vbeta and 13 Jbeta primers. Only in-frame clones appear in the TCRdb table, and some are missing; sequencing was by immunoSEQ multiplex PCR. The repertoire holds under 200,000 clones, less than 90% seen once, with about 0.37% in the top ten. Trimming removed 0 bases at V and 4 bases at J, with 19 bases between. Per germline, CDR1 LNHNV and CDR2 YYDKDF (reference sequence). The CDR3 contains 17 residues. The sequence derives from a boy aged 2 to 10 in good health and CMV-seronegative. The chain combines TRBV15 with TRBJ2-7; possibly TRBD2 for D (7 bases). Material for sequencing was PBMCs. CDR3 sequence reads: CATSRDLGGARKYEQYF. CDR3 DNA sequence: TGTGCCACCAGCAGAGACCTTGGGGGGGCAAGGAAATACGAGCAGTACTTC. The full variable domain, with the rest looked up from reference TRBV15 and TRBJ2-7, is DAMVIQNPRYQVTQFGKPVTLSCSQTLNHNVMYWYQQKSSQAPKLLFHYYDKDFNNEADTPDNFQSRRPNTSFCFLDIRSPGLGDTAMYLCATSRDLGGARKYEQYFGPGTRLTVT.